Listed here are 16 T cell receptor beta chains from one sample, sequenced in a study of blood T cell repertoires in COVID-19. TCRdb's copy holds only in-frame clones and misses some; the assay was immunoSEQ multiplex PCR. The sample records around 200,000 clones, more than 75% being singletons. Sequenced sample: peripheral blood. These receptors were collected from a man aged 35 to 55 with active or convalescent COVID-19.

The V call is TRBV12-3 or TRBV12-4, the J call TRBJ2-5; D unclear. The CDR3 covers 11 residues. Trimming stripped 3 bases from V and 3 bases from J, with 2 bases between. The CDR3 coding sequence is TGTGCCAGCAGTTTTAAAGAGACCCAGTACTTC. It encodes CASSFKETQYF.

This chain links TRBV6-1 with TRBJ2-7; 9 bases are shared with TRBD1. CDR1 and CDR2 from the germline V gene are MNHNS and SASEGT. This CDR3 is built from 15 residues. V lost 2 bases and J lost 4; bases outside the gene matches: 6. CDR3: CASSEQTGGGYEQYF. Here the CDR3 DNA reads TGTGCCAGCAGTGAACAGACAGGGGGAGGTTACGAGCAGTACTTC.

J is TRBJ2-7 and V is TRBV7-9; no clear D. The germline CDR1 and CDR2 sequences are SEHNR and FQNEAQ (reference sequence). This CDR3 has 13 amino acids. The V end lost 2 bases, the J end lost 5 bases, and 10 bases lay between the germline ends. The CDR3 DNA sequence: TGTGCCAGCAGCTTATACAGCAACAACGAGCAGTACTTC. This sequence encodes CASSLYSNNEQYF.

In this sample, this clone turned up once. CDR3 sequence (DNA): TGTGCCAGCAGCTTAGTATCCGGGTACGAGCAGTACTTC. It specifies CASSLVSGYEQYF. This chain joins TRBV7-9 and TRBJ2-7; the D is unclear. The V gene's germline CDR1 is SEHNR and CDR2 FQNEAQ (reference sequence). This CDR3 region has 13 residues. Trimming shortened V by 1 base and J by 4 bases, and 8 bases separated the two germline ends. Full variable domain (outside the CDR3, taken from reference TRBV7-9 and TRBJ2-7): DTGVSQNPRHKITKRGQNVTFRCDPISEHNRLYWYRQTLGQGPEFLTYFQNEAQLEKSRLLSDRFSAERPKGSFSTLEIQRTEQGDSAMYLCASSLVSGYEQYFGPGTRLTVT.

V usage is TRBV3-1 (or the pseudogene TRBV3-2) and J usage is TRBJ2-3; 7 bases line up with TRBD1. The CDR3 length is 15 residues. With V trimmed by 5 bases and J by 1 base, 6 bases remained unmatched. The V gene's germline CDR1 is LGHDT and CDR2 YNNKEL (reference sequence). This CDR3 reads CASSDITGGTDTQYF. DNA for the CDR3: TGTGCCAGCAGCGACATCACAGGGGGCACAGATACGCAGTATTTT.

This CDR3 reads CASSSYSYSNQPQHF. CDR3 sequence (DNA): TGTGCCAGCAGCTCTTACTCTTATAGCAATCAGCCCCAGCATTTT. The V and J genes are TRBV27 and TRBJ1-5; D is undetermined. From germline, CDR1 is MNHEY and CDR2 SMNVEV (reference sequence). The CDR3 spans 15 residues. Deletions cut 6 bases from V and 0 bases from J, with 12 bases between.

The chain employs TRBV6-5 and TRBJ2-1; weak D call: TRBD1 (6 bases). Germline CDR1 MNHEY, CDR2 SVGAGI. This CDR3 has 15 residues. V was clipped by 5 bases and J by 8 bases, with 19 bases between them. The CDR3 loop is CASSPGGQRQDEQFF. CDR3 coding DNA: TGTGCCAGCAGTCCCGGCGGACAGAGACAAGATGAGCAGTTCTTC.

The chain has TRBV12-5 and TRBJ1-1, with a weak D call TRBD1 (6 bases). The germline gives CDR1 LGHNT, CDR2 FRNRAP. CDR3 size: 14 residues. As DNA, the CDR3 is TGTGCCGCATCACGCCGGGGGGCCAACACTGAAGCTTTCTTT. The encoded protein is CAASRRGANTEAFF.

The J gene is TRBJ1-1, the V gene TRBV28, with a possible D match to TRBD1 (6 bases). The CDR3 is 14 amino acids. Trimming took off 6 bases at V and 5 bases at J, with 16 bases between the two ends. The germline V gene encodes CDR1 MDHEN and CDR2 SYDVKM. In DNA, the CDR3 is TGTGCCAGCAGACGGGGAGGGGGTAATACTGAAGCTTTCTTT. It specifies CASRRGGGNTEAFF.

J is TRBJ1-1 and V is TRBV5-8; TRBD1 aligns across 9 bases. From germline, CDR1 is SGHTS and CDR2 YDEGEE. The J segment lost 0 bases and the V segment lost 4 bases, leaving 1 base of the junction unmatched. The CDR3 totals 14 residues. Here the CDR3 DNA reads TGTGCCAGCAGCCGACAGGGGGTGAACACTGAAGCTTTCTTT. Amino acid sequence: CASSRQGVNTEAFF. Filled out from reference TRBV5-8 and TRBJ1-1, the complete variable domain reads EAGVTQSPTHLIKTRGQQATLRCSPISGHTSVYWYQQALGLGLQFLLWYDEGEERNRGNFPPRFSGRQFPNYSSELNVNALELEDSALYLCASSRQGVNTEAFFGQGTRLTVV.

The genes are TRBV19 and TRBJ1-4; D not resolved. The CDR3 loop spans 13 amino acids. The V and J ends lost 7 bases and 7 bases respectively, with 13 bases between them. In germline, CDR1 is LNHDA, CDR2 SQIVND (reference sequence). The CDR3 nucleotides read TGTGCCAGTAAGCGGGGAAGTGGTGAAAAACTGTTTTTT. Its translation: CASKRGSGEKLFF.

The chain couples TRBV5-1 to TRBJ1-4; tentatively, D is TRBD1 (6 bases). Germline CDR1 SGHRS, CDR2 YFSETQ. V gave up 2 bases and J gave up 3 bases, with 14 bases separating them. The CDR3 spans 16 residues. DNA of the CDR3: TGCGCCAGCAGCTTAGGTACAGGGCGGGCTAATGAAAAACTGTTTTTT. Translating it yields CASSLGTGRANEKLFF.

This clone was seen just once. In nucleotides, the CDR3 is TGCAGCGCTCTTCTCGAGGAGACTGAAGCTTTCTTT. Its protein is CSALLEETEAFF. The chain is built from TRBV29-1 and TRBJ1-1; D is undetermined. This CDR3 has 12 residues. The germline V and J ends were trimmed by 7 bases and 5 bases, with 14 bases remaining between them. Germline V gene data show CDR1 as SQVTM and CDR2 as ANQGSEA.

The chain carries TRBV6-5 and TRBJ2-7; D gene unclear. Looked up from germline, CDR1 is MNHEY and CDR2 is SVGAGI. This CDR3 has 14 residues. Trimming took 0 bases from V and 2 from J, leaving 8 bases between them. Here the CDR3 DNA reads TGTGCCAGCAGTTACTCGGTGGCCCCCTACGAGCAGTACTTC. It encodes CASSYSVAPYEQYF.

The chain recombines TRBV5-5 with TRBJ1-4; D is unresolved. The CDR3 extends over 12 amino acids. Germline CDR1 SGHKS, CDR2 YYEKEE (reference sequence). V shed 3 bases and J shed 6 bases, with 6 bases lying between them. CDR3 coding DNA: TGTGCCAGCAGCTCTCCGGATGAAAAACTGTTTTTT. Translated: CASSSPDEKLFF.

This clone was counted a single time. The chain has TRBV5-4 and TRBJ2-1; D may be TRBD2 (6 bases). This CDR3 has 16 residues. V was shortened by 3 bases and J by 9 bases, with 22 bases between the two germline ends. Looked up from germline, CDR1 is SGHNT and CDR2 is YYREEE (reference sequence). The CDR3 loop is CASSSNQRGRGSEQFF. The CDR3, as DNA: TGTGCCAGCAGCTCTAACCAACGGGGACGGGGGAGTGAGCAGTTCTTC.